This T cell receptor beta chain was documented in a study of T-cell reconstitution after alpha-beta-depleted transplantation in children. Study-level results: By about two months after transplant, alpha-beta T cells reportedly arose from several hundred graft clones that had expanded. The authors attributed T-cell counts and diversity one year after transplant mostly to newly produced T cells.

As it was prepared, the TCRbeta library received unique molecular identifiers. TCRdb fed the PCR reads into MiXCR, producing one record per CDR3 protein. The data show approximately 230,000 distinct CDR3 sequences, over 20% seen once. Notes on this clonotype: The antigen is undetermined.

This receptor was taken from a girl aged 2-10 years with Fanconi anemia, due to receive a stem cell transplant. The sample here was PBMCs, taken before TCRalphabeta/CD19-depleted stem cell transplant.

The CDR3 DNA follows: TGTGCCAGCAGGCCGCGGACAGGCGTTACCTACGAGCAGTACTTC. This translates into CASRPRTGVTYEQYF. V is TRBV28 and J is TRBJ2-7; 7 nucleotides align to TRBD1. Germline CDR1 MDHEN, CDR2 SYDVKM. V shed 6 bases and J 2 bases; nucleotides not matched to a gene: 10. The CDR3 runs to 15 residues.